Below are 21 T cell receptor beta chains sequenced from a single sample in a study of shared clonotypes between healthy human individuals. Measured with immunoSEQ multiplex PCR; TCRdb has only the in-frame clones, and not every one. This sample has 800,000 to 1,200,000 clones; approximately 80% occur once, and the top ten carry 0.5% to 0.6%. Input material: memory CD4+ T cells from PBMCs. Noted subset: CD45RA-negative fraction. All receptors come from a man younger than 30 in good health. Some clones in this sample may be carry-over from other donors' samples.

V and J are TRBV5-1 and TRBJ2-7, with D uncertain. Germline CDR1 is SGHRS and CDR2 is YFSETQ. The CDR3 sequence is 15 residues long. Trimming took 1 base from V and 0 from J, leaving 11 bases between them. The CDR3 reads CASSLWKSSSYEQYF. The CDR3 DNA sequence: TGCGCCAGCAGCTTGTGGAAAAGCAGCTCCTACGAGCAGTACTTC.

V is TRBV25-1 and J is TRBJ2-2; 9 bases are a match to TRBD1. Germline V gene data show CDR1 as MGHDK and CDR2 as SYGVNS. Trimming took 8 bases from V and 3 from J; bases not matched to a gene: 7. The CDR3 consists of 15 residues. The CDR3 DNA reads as TGTGCCAGCCCCCGCAGGGACAGGGACACCGGGGAGCTGTTTTTT. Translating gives CASPRRDRDTGELFF.

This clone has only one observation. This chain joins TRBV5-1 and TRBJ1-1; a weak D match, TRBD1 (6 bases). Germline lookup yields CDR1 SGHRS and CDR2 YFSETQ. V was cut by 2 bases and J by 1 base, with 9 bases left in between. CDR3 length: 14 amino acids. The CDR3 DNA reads TGCGCCAGCAGCTTAAGGACAGCGAACACTGAAGCTTTCTTT. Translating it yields CASSLRTANTEAFF.

CDR3 region: CARSSRDLPPVRPYEQYF. In DNA, the CDR3 is TGTGCCAGAAGCTCCCGGGACCTACCCCCAGTGAGACCCTACGAGCAGTACTTC. The chain uses TRBV5-3 and TRBJ2-7; D might be TRBD1 or TRBD2, each matching 5 bases. Being an ORF, TRBV5-3 has a function that is uncertain. The V end was cut by 3 bases, the J end by 2 bases, with 24 bases between. The CDR3 is 18 residues long.

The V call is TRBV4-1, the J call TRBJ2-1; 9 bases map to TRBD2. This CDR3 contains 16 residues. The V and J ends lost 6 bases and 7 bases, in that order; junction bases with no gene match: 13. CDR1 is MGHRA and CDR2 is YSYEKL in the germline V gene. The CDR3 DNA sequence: TGCGCCAGCAGTGAGGGTTTAGCGGGAGCAAAGAATGAGCAGTTCTTC. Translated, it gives CASSEGLAGAKNEQFF.

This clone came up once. CDR3 DNA sequence: TGCGCCAGCAGTCAAACGGGACAGAAAGAGACCCAGTACTTC. Encoded protein: CASSQTGQKETQYF. The gene calls are TRBV23-1 and TRBJ2-5; 7 bases fit TRBD1. TRBV23-1 is assigned to the ORF class and has an uncertain function. The V and J ends lost 2 bases and 3 bases, in that order; junction bases with no gene match: 3. This CDR3 contains 14 residues.

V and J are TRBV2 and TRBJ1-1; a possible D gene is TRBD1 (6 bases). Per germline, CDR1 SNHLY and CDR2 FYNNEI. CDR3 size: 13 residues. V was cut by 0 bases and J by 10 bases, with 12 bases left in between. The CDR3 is CASSEARGGAAFF. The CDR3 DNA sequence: TGTGCCAGCAGTGAAGCGCGAGGGGGAGCAGCTTTCTTT. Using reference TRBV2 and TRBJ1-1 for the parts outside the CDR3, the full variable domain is EPEVTQTPSHQVTQMGQEVILRCVPISNHLYFYWYRQILGQKVEFLVSFYNNEISEKSEIFDDQFSVERPDGSNFTLKIRSTKLEDSAMYFCASSEARGGAAFFGQGTRLTVV.

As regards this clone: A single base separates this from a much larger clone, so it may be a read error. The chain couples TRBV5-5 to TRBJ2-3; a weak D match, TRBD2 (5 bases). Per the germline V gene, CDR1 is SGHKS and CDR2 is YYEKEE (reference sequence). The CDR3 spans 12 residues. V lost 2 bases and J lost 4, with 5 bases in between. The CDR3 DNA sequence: TGTGCCAGCAGCTTTAGCGCAGATACGCAGTATTTT. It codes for CASSFSADTQYF.

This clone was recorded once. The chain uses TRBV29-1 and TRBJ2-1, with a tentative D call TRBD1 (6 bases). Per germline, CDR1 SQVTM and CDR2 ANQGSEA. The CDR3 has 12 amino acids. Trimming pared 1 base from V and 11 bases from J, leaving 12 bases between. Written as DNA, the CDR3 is TGCAGCGTTGAAGGGGACAAAATTCAGCAGTTCTTC. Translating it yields CSVEGDKIQQFF.

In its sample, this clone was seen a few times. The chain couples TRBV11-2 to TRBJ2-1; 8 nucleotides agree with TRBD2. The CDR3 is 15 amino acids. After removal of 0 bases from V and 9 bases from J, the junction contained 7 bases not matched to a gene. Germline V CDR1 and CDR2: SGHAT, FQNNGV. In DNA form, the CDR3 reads TGTGCCAGCAGCTTAGACGGCGGGAGGAGTAGTGAGCAGTTCTTC. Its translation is CASSLDGGRSSEQFF.

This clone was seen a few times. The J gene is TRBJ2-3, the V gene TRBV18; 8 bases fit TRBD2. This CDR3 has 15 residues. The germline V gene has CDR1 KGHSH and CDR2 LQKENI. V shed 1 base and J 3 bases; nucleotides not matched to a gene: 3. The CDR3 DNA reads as TGTGCCAGCTCACCACTAGCGGGGTTTACAGATACGCAGTATTTT. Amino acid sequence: CASSPLAGFTDTQYF.

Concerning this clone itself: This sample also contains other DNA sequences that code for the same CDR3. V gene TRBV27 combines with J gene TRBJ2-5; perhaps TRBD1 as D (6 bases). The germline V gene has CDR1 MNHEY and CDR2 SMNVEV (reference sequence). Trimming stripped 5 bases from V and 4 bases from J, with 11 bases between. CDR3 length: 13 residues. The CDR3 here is CASSLRGGETQYF. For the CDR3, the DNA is TGTGCCAGCAGTCTCCGAGGGGGAGAGACCCAGTACTTC.

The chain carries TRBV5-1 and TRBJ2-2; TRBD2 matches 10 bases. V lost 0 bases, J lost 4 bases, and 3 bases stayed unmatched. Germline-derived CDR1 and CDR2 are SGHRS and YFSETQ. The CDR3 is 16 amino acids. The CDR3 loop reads CASSLESGRGTGELFF. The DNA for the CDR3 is TGCGCCAGCAGCTTGGAAAGCGGGAGGGGCACCGGGGAGCTGTTTTTT.

As DNA, the CDR3 is TGTGCCAGCAGTGAATGGGGGGGTCGAAGCAATCAGCCCCAGCATTTT. Its translation: CASSEWGGRSNQPQHF. The genes are TRBV6-1 and TRBJ1-5; a weak D match, TRBD1 (5 bases). Trimming cost V 2 bases and J 1 base, with 12 bases left between them. Germline V lookup: CDR1 MNHNS, CDR2 SASEGT. CDR3 length equals 16 residues.

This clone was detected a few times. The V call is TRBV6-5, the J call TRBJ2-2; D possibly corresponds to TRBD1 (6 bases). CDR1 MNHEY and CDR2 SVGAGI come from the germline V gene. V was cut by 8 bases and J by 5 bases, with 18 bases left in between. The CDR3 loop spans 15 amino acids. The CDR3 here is CASERWGRGTGELFF. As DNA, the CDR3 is TGTGCCAGCGAAAGATGGGGGCGCGGGACCGGGGAGCTGTTTTTT.

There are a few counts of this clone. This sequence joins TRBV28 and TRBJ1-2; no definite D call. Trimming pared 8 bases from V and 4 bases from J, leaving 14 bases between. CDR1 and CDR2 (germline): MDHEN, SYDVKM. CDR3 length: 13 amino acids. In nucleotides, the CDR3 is TGTGCCAGCTTGAGAGGGTGGGGCTATGGCTACACCTTC. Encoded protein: CASLRGWGYGYTF.

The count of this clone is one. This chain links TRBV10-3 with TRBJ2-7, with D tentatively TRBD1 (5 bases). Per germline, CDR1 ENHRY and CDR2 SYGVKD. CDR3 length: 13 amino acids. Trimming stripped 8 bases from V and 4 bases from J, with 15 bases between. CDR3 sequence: CAIAPQGLYEQYF. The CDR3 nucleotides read TGTGCCATCGCCCCCCAGGGTCTATACGAGCAGTACTTC.

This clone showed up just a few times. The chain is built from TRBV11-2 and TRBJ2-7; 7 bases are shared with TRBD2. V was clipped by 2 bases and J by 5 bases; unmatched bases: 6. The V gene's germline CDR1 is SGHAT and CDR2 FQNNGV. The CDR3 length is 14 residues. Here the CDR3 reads CASSLSAGEHEQYF. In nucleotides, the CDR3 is TGTGCCAGCAGCTTAAGCGCGGGAGAACACGAGCAGTACTTC.

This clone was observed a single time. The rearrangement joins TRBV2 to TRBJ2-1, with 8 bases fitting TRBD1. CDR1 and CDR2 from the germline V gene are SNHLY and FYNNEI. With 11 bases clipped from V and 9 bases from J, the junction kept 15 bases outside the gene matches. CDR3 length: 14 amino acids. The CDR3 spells CAVMTGTGLSEQFF. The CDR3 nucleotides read TGTGCCGTCATGACCGGGACAGGTCTGAGTGAGCAGTTCTTC.

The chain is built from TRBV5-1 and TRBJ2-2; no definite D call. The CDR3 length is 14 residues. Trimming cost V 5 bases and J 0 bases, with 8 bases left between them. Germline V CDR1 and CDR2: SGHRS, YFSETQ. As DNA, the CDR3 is TGCGCCAGCAGGGGTCTAGCGAACACCGGGGAGCTGTTTTTT. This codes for CASRGLANTGELFF.

The CDR3 loop reads CSATTAPGGYNEQFF. CDR3 nucleotide sequence: TGCAGCGCCACGACAGCGCCCGGGGGTTACAATGAGCAGTTCTTC. The rearrangement joins TRBV29-1 to TRBJ2-1, with D possibly being TRBD2 (6 bases). V was cut by 7 bases and J by 4 bases, with 20 bases left in between. Germline V gene data show CDR1 as SQVTM and CDR2 as ANQGSEA. The CDR3 loop spans 15 amino acids.